Each of the 4 T cell receptor beta chains below was sequenced from the same sample in a study of identical twins. TCRdb re-called the 5' RACE reads with MiXCR, one entry per CDR3 protein. The table records about 660,000 distinct CDR3 sequences, about 9.4% of them present only once. This same sample was also taken into another study, of yellow fever vaccine responses in identical twins.

Sequencing was carried out using PBMCs. These receptors all stem from a woman aged 18-35 years in good health.

This clonotype was seen more than once but under ten times. The CDR3 protein is CASGLPTGGYTF. The CDR3 DNA is TGTGCTAGTGGTTTGCCGACAGGTGGCTACACCTTC. The chain couples TRBV12-5 to TRBJ1-2, with D maybe TRBD1 (6 bases). The CDR3 totals 12 residues. Trimming left V 2 bases short and J 7 bases short, with 8 bases between. Germline assignment: CDR1 LGHNT and CDR2 FRNRAP. The full variable domain, completed using reference TRBV12-5 and TRBJ1-2, is DARVTQTPRHKVTEMGQEVTMRCQPILGHNTVFWYRQTMMQGLELLAYFRNRAPLDDSGMPKDRFSAEMPDATLATLKIQPSEPRDSAVYFCASGLPTGGYTFGSGTRLTVV.

Only a few counts were recorded for this clonotype. The V call is TRBV15, the J call TRBJ1-1, with 7 bases that match TRBD1. Looked up from germline, CDR1 is LNHNV and CDR2 is YYDKDF (reference sequence). CDR3 length: 17 residues. The J segment lost 1 base and the V segment lost 0 bases, leaving 8 bases of the junction unmatched. The CDR3 is CATSRDDPTGENTEAFF. As DNA, the CDR3 is TGTGCCACCAGCAGAGATGATCCAACAGGGGAGAACACTGAAGCTTTCTTT.

J is TRBJ2-1 and V is TRBV15; the D gene could be TRBD1 or TRBD2 (5 bases each). V lost 5 bases to trimming and J lost 5 bases, with 7 bases between them. The germline V gene encodes CDR1 LNHNV and CDR2 YYDKDF (reference sequence). CDR3 length: 12 residues. This CDR3 reads CATSRGDNEQFF. In DNA, the CDR3 is TGTGCCACCAGCCGAGGGGACAATGAGCAGTTCTTC.

This clonotype was seen ten or more times. This sequence joins TRBV20-1 and TRBJ2-5; D is unclear. Trimming took off 1 base at V and 5 bases at J, with 14 bases between the two ends. Germline assignment: CDR1 DFQATT and CDR2 SNEGSKA (reference sequence). The CDR3 extends over 14 amino acids. The CDR3, as DNA: TGCAGTGCTAGAGCATTCCTAGGTGGGGAGACCCAGTACTTC. It codes for CSARAFLGGETQYF.